The T cell receptor (beta chain) described here comes from a study of T cells expressing NK-cell markers. TCRdb reanalyzed the 5' RACE reads, giving one entry per CDR3 protein sequence and no DNA. The repertoire table contains over 350,000 distinct CDR3 sequences. Study-wide results and limits: A few of the donors also had these clonotypes leading their CD3+CD56-NKG2C+ fraction.

A note on this clonotype: Its target is unknown.

Germline CDR1 and CDR2: SGHRS and YFSETQ. CDR3 length equals 14 residues. This TCR was recovered from a woman in her forties or fifties in good health. V is TRBV5-1 and J is TRBJ2-3; the TCRdb D gene call, TRBD2, has no DNA to confirm it. The sequencing input was blood T cells: a sorted CD56 or NKG2C T cell subset, CD4+ or CD8+ T cells, or bulk PBMC T cells (not recorded which). This CDR3 reads CASSRDQSTDTQYF.